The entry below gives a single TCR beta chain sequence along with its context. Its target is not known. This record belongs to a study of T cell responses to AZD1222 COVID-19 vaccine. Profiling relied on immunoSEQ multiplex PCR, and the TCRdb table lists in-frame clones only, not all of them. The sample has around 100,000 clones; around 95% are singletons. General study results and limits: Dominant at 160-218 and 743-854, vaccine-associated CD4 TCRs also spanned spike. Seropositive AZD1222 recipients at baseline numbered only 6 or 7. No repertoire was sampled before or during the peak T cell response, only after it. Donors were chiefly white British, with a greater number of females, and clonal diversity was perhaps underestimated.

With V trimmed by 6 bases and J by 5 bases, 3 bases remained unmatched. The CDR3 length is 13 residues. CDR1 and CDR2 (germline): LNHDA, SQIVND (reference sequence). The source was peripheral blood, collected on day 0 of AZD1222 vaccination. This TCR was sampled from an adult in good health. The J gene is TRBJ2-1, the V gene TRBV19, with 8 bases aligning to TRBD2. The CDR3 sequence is CASRGLDDNEQFF. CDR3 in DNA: TGTGCCAGTAGGGGACTAGATGACAATGAGCAGTTCTTC.